The T cell receptor beta chain described here comes from a study of OX40 agonist ivuxolimab in advanced cancers. About the research overall: Males comprised over 80% of the group, whose mean age was approximately 62 years (range roughly 20 to 85). Points from the study as a whole: Partial responders at 0.1-3.0 mg/kg had among the lowest clonal expansion. Some of the nonresponding patients also showed low levels of normalized T-cell clonal expansion.

Assay: immunoSEQ multiplex PCR; the TCRdb copy retains only in-frame clones and omits some. The top ten hold under 0.85% of the sample, which has 65,000 or so clones, around 88% seen once. Trimming stripped 4 bases from V and 0 bases from J, with 11 bases between. This CDR3 is 14 amino acids long. The germline V gene has CDR1 SGHRS and CDR2 YFSETQ. To note about this clone: Its antigen is currently unknown.

The chain is built from TRBV5-1 and TRBJ2-7; no clear D gene. This TCR was recovered from an adult with an advanced solid tumor such as melanoma, head and neck, liver or kidney cancer. The material was CD4+ or CD8+ T cells sorted from blood, obtained in a trial of the OX40 agonist ivuxolimab. CDR3 nucleotides: TGCGCCAGCAGCCCGACTGCTGTCTCCTACGAGCAGTACTTC. This translates into CASSPTAVSYEQYF.